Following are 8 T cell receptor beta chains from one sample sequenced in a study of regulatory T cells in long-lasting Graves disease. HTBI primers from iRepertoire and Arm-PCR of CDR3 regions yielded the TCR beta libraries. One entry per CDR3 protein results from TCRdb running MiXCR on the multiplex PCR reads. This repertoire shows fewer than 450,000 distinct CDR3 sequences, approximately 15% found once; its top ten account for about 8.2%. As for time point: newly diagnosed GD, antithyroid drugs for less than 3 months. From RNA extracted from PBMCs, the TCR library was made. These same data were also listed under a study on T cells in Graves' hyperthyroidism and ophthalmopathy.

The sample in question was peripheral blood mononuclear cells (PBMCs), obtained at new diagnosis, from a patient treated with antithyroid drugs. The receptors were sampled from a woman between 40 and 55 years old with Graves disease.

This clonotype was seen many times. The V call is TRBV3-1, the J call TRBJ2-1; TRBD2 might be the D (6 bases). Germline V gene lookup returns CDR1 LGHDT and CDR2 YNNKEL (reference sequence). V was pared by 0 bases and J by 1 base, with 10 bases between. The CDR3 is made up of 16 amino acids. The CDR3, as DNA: TGTGCCAGCAGCCAAGATAAAGGACTATCCTACAATGAGCAGTTCTTC. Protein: CASSQDKGLSYNEQFF.

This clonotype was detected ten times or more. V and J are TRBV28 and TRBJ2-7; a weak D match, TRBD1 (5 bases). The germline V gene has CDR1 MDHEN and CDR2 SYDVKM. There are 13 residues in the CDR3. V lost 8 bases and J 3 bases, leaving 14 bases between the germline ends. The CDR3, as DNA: TGTGCCAGCCAGACTGGGGCGGACTACGAGCAGTACTTC. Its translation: CASQTGADYEQYF.

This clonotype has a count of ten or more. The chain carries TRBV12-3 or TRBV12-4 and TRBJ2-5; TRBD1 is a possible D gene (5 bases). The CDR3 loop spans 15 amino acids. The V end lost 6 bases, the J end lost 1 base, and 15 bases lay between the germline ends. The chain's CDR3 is CASSSDIDLQETQYF. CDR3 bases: TGTGCCAGCAGCTCGGACATAGACCTCCAAGAGACCCAGTACTTC.

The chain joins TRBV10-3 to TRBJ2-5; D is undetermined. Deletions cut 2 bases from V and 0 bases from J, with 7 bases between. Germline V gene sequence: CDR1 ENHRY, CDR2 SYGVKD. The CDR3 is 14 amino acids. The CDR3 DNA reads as TGTGCCATCAGTGAGCTGGCAGACCAAGAGACCCAGTACTTC. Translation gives CAISELADQETQYF.

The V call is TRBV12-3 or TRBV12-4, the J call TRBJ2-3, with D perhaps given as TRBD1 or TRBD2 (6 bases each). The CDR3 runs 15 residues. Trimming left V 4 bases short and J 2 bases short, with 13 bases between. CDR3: CASSSLRDNTDTQYF. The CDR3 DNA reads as TGTGCCAGCAGTTCCCTGCGGGACAACACAGATACGCAGTATTTT.

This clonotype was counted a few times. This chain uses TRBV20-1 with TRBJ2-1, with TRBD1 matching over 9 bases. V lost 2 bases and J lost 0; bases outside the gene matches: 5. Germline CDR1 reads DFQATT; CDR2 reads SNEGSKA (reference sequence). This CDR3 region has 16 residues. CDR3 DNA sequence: TGCAGTGCTAGACGAACAGGGGGCGCCTCCTACAATGAGCAGTTCTTC. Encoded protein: CSARRTGGASYNEQFF.

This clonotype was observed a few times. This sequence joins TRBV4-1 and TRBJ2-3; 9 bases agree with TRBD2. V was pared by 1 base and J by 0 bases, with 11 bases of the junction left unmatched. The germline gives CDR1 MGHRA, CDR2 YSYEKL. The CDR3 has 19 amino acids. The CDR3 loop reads CASSQVTTTGLASTDTQYF. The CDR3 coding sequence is TGCGCCAGCAGCCAAGTTACCACTACCGGACTAGCGAGCACAGATACGCAGTATTTT.

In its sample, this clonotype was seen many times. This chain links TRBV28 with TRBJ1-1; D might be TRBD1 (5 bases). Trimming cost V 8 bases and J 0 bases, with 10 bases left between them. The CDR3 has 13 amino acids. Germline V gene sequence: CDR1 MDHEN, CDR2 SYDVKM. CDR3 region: CASRGSMNTEAFF. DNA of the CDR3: TGTGCCAGCCGGGGCAGCATGAACACTGAAGCTTTCTTT.